This TCR beta chain was recorded in a study of blood T cell repertoires in COVID-19. Participants were aged about 18 to 95 years, lived in roughly 25 US areas, and enrolled virtually. Which cohort a participant joined came from the clinical history participants gave. Germline-derived CDR1 and CDR2 are SGHRS and YFSETQ. Trimming left V 4 bases short and J 0 bases short, with 13 bases between. This CDR3 is 15 amino acids long. Generated by immunoSEQ multiplex PCR, the TCRdb table keeps only in-frame clones and is missing some. The sample shows over 150,000 clones, 88% of them seen only once. The genes are TRBV5-1 and TRBJ1-2; no firm D call. This sequence originates from a woman aged 18-35 years who had recovered from COVID-19. The source material was PBMCs or T cells enriched from blood (not recorded which). The CDR3: CASSPGRAANYGYTF. The DNA for the CDR3 is TGCGCCAGCAGCCCGGGGAGGGCTGCTAACTATGGCTACACCTTC.